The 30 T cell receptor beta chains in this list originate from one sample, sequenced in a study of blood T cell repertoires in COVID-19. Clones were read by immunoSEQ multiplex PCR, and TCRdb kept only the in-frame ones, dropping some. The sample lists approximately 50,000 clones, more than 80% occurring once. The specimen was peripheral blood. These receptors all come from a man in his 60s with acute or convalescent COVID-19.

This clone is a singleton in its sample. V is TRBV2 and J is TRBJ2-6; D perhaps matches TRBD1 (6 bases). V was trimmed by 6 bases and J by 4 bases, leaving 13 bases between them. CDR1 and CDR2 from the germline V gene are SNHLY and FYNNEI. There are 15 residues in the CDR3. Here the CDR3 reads CASSLTGTGANVLTF. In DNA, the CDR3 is TGTGCCAGCAGCCTCACAGGGACCGGGGCCAACGTCCTGACTTTC.

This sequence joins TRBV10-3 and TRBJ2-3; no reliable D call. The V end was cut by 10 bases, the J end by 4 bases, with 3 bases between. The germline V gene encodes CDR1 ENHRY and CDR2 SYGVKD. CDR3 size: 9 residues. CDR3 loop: CATSDTQYF. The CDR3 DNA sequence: TGTGCCACCTCAGATACGCAGTATTTT.

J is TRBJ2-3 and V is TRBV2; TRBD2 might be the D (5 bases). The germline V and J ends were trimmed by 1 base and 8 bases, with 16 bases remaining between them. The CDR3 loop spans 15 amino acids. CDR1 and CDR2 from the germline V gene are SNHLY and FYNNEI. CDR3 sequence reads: CASSEVFGVAGTQYF. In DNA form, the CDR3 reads TGTGCCAGCAGTGAAGTATTTGGGGTGGCGGGTACGCAGTATTTT.

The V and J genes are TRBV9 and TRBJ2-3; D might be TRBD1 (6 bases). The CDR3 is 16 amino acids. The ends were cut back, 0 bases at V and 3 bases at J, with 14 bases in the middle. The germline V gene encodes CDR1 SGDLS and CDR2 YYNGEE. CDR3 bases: TGTGCCAGCAGCGTAGGGTCCAGGGGTGGGACAGATACGCAGTATTTT. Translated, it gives CASSVGSRGGTDTQYF.

The CDR3 DNA reads TGTGCCACCAGTGATTTGGGGGGGACTCTAGCCAAAAACATTCAGTACTTC. This translates into CATSDLGGTLAKNIQYF. The chain has TRBV24-1 and TRBJ2-4; a possible D gene is TRBD2 (6 bases). Per the germline V gene, CDR1 is KGHDR and CDR2 is SFDVKD. This CDR3 has 17 amino acids. The V gene lost 0 bases and the J gene lost 0 bases, with 11 bases spanning the gap.

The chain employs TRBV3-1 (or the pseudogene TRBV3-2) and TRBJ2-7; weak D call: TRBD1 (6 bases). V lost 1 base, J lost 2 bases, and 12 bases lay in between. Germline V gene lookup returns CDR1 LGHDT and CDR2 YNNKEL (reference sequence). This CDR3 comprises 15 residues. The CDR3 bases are TGTGCCAGCAGCCAAGGACAGGCAGGGGCCTACGAGCAGTACTTC. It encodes CASSQGQAGAYEQYF.

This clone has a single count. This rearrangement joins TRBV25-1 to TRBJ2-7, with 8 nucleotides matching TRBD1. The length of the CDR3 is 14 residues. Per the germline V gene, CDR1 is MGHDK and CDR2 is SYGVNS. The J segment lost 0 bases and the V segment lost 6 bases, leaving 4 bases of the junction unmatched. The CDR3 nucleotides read TGTGCCAGCAGGGAAGACAGGGGCTCCTACGAGCAGTACTTC. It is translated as CASREDRGSYEQYF.

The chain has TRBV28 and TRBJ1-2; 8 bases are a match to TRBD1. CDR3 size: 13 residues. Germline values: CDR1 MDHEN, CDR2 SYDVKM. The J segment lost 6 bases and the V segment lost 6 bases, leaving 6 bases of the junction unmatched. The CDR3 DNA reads TGTGCCAGCAGAGAACAGGGGGTGGATGGCTACACCTTC. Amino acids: CASREQGVDGYTF.

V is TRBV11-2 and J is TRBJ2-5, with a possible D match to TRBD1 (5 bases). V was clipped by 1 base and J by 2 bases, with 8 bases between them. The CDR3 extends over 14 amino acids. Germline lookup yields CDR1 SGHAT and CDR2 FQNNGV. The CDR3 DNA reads TGTGCCAGCAGCTTAGGGGGCCGGCAAGAGACCCAGTACTTC. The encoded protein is CASSLGGRQETQYF.

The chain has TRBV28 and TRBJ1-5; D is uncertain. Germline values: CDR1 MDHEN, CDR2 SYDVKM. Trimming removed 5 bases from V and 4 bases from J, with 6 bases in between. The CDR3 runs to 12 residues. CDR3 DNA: TGTGCCAGCAGTCCGGGAAATCAGCCCCAGCATTTT. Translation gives CASSPGNQPQHF. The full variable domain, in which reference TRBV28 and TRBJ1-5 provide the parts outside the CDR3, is DVKVTQSSRYLVKRTGEKVFLECVQDMDHENMFWYRQDPGLGLRLIYFSYDVKMKEKGDIPEGYSVSREKKERFSLILESASTNQTSMYLCASSPGNQPQHFGDGTRLSIL.

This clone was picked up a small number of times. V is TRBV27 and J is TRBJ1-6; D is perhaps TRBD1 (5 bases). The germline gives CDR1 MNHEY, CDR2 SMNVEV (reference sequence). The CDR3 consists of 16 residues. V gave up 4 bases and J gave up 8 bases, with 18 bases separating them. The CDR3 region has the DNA TGTGCCAGCAGTTCCCGAGGCGGCCCCAGGGATTCACCCCTCCACTTT. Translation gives CASSSRGGPRDSPLHF.

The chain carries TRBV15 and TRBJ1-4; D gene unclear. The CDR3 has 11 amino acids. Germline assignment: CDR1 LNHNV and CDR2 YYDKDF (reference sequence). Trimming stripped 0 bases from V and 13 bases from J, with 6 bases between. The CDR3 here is CATSRELRLFF. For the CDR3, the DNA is TGTGCCACCAGCAGAGAGCTGAGACTGTTTTTT.

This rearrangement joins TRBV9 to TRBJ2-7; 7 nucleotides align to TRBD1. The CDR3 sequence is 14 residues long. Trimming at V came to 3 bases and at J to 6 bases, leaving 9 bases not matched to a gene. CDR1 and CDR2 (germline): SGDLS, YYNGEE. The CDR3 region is CASSASRGFGEQYF. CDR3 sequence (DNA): TGTGCCAGCAGCGCCTCCAGGGGGTTCGGCGAGCAGTACTTC.

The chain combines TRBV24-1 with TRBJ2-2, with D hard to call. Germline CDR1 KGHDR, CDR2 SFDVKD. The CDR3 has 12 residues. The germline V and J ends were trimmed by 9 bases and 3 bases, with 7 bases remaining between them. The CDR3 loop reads CATRGYTGELFF. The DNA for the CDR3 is TGTGCCACCCGAGGATACACCGGGGAGCTGTTTTTT.

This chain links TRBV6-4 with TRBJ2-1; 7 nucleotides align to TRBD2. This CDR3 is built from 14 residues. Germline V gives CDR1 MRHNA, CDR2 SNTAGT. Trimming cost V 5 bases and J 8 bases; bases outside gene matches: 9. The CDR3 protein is CASSQDPTSHEQFF. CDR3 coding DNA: TGTGCCAGCAGTCAAGATCCGACTAGCCATGAGCAGTTCTTC.

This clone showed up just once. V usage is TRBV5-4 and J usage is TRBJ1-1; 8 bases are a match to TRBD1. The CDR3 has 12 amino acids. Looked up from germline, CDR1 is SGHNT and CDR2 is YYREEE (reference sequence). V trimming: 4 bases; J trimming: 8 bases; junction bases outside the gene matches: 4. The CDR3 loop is CASSRTGLEAFF. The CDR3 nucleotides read TGTGCCAGCAGCAGGACAGGGCTAGAAGCTTTCTTT.

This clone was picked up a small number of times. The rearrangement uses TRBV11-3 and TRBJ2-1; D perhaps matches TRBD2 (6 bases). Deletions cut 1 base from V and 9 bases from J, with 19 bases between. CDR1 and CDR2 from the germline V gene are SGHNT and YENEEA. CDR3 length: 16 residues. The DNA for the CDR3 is TGTGCCAGCAGCTTAGTGGAGGGAGTCATGAGAGGTGAGCAGTTCTTC. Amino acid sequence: CASSLVEGVMRGEQFF.

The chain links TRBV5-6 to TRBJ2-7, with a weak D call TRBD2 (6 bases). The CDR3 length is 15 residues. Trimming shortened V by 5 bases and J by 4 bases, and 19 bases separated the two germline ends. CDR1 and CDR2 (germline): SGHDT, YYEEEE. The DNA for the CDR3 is TGTGCCAGCAGACATTGGCGGCGGGGACTTTACGAGCAGTACTTC. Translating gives CASRHWRRGLYEQYF.

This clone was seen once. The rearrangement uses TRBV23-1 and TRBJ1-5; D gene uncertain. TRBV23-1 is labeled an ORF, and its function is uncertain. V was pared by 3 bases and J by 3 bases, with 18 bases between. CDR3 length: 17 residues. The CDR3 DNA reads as TGCGCCAGCAGTCAGATAAACCCCAGTACCCTCAATCAGCCCCAGCATTTT. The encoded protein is CASSQINPSTLNQPQHF.

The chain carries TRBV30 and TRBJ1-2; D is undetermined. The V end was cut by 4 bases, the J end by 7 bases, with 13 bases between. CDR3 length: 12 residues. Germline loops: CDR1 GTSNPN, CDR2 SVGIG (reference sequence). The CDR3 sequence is CAWTAAVGGYTF. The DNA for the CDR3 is TGTGCCTGGACCGCGGCAGTCGGTGGCTACACCTTC.

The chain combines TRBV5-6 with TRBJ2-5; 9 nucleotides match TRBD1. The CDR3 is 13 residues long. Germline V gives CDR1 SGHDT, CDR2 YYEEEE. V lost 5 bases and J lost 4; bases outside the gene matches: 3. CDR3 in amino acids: CASSPTGGETQYF. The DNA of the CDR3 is TGTGCCAGCAGTCCGACAGGGGGAGAGACCCAGTACTTC.

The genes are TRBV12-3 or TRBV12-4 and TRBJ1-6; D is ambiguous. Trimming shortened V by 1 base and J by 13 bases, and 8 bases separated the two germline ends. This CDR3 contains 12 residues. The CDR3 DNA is TGTGCCAGCAGTTTAGAAAATGGCCCCCTCCACTTT. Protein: CASSLENGPLHF.

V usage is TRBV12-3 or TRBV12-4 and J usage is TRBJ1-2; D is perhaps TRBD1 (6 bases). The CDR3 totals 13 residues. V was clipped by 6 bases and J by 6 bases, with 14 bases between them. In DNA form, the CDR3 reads TGTGCCAGCAGCTCGGACAGCTTAAATGGCTACACCTTC. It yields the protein CASSSDSLNGYTF.

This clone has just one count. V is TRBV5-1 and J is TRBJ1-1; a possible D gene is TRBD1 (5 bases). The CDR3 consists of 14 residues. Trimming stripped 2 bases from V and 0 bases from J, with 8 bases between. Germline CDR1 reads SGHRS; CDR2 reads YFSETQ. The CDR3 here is CASSFKGVNTEAFF. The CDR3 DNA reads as TGCGCCAGCAGCTTCAAAGGGGTGAACACTGAAGCTTTCTTT.

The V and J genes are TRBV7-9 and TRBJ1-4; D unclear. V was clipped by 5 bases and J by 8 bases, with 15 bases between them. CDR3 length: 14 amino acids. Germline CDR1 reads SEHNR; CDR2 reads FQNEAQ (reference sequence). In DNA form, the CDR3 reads TGTGCCAGCAGCCTAGGACTATCGGGCGAAAAACTGTTTTTT. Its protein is CASSLGLSGEKLFF.

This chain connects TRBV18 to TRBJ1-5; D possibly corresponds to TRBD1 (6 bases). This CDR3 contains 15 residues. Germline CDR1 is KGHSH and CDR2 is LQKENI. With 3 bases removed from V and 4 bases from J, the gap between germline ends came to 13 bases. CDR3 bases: TGTGCCAGCTCACCCCAGGACAGCCCAAATCAGCCCCAGCATTTT. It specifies CASSPQDSPNQPQHF.

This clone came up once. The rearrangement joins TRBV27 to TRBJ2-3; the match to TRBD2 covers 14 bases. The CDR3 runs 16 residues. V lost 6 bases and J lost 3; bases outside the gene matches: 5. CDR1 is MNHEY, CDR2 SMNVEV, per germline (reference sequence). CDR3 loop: CASRGLAGALTDTQYF. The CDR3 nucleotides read TGTGCCAGCAGGGGACTAGCGGGAGCGTTAACAGATACGCAGTATTTT.

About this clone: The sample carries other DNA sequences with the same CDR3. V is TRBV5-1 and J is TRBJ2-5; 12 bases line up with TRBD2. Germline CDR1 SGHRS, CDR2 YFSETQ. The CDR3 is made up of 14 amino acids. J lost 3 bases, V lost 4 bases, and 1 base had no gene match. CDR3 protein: CASSPSGREETQYF. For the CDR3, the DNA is TGCGCCAGCAGCCCTAGCGGGAGGGAAGAGACCCAGTACTTC.

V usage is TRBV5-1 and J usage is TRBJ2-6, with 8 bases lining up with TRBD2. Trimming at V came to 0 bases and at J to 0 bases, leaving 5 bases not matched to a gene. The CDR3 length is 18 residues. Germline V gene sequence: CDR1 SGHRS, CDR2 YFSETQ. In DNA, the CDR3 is TGCGCCAGCAGCTTGGGGGCGGGGGGACCCTCTGGGGCCAACGTCCTGACTTTC. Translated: CASSLGAGGPSGANVLTF.

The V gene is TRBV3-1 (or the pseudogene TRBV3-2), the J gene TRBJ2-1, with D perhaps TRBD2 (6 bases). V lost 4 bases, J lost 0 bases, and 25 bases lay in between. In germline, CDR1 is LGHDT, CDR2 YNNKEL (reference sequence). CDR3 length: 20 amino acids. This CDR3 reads CASSLEGRDAGKSSYNEQFF. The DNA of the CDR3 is TGTGCCAGCAGCCTTGAAGGGCGGGATGCGGGCAAAAGCTCCTACAATGAGCAGTTCTTC.